This T cell receptor (beta chain) was profiled in a study of blood T cell repertoires in COVID-19 (dated by TCRdb to the early 2020s). Context from the whole study: Collaborator samples came from the United States, Italy and Spain and covered acute and convalescent phases of COVID-19. The material from the prospective study consisted of cDNA or gDNA derived from T cells, B-cell-depleted T cells, or PBMCs. The dataset comprised deeply sampled blood TCRbeta repertoires from subjects exposed to, actively infected with, or recovered from COVID-19. A freely available public database, intended as a resource for researchers studying the immune response to SARS-CoV-2, is where the repertoires were released. Samples were obtained from the ongoing ImmuneRACE study (first 160 participants) and from over a thousand subjects provided by 6 global collaborators. Sample metadata almost always included a de-identified subject ID, COVID-19 status, age in years and sex. Where available, HLA class I and class II types were obtained from metadata supplied by the sample provider rather than from assay-based typing.

This clone was picked up a small number of times. Its antigen is not yet known. No per-base quality is available; no much larger clone lies one base away. TCRbeta CDR3 regions were amplified from genomic DNA by means of the immunoSEQ Assay, a bias-controlled multiplex PCR. Per the original workflow: Nucleated cell counts per sample were estimated from amplification of reference gene primers within the assay. To quantify the absolute abundance of each unique TCRbeta CDR3 rearrangement, sequence reads were collapsed and filtered. For each sample, productive Simpson clonality was calculated as the square root of Simpson's diversity index across productive rearrangements. TCRdb mirrors the immuneACCESS table, restricted to in-frame sequences. Some clones are absent from its copies; in checked studies, under half trace to an unresolved V gene, and the reason for the others is unknown. The DNA gave D and trimming, while V, J and clone size come from that table. Here the sample has approximately 200,000 clones; 65% to 85% occur a single time. 6% to 7.5% of the sample rests with the top ten.

Participants in the prospective study were enrolled through a virtual design, were aged roughly 18 to 90 years, and lived in roughly 24 United States geographic areas. Cohort assignment in the prospective study relied on participant-reported clinical history from a screening survey and a study questionnaire. Each participant in the prospective study had whole blood, serum and a nasopharyngeal or oropharyngeal swab collected by mobile phlebotomists. Over an approximately 2-month period, participants in the prospective study had the option of providing additional blood draws and questionnaires. Prospective study blood samples were shipped either frozen or at room temperature before DNA extraction. Clipping removes 4 bases from V and 10 bases from J, with 6 as the unmatched junction base count. The CDR3 goes from the cysteine to the phenylalanine over 12 residues. Just the 36-base CDR3 DNA is kept, in frame starting at base 1. The germline V gene gives CDR1 as MNHEY and CDR2 as SVGAGI.

Overall study outcomes, separate from this receptor: The quantity of clinical and demographic metadata differed by source and by participant and was supplied without curation.

This receptor was identified in a woman between 35 and 50 years old with acute COVID-19. The chain is encoded by TRBV6-5 joined to TRBJ1-1, with 7 bases aligning to TRBD1. What was sequenced was PBMCs or T cells enriched from blood (not recorded which). The DNA reads TGTGCCAGCAGTTTAACGACAGGGAGAGCTTTCTTT. This encodes CASSLTTGRAFF.